This paragraph reports one T cell receptor (beta chain). Its antigen is still unknown. These data are taken from a study of T-cell memory formation after mild COVID-19. As for the study in general: Among the donors, TCR clusters were largely specific to each donor. Study outcomes and limitations: While clones contracting from day 15 to 85 were balanced between CD4 and CD8, later expanders leaned CD4+.

The J segment lost 5 bases and the V segment lost 1 base, leaving 7 bases of the junction unmatched. CDR3 size: 15 residues. Germline values: CDR1 KGHSH, CDR2 LQKENI. TCRdb itself ran the 5' RACE reads through MiXCR, one entry per CDR3 protein. The sample contains roughly 180,000 distinct CDR3 sequences, around a tenth of which appear only once. This sequence was found in a man aged 18 to 30 who had mild COVID-19 (a few samples of this study predate the infection). Cell type and time point are not known. Sequencing used PBMCs or a T cell subset sorted from them (not recorded which). The chain uses TRBV18 and TRBJ1-1; TRBD1 matches 7 bases. CDR3 DNA sequence: TGTGCCAGCTCACCACTAACAGGGGCCGGAACTGAAGCTTTCTTT. Amino acid sequence: CASSPLTGAGTEAFF.